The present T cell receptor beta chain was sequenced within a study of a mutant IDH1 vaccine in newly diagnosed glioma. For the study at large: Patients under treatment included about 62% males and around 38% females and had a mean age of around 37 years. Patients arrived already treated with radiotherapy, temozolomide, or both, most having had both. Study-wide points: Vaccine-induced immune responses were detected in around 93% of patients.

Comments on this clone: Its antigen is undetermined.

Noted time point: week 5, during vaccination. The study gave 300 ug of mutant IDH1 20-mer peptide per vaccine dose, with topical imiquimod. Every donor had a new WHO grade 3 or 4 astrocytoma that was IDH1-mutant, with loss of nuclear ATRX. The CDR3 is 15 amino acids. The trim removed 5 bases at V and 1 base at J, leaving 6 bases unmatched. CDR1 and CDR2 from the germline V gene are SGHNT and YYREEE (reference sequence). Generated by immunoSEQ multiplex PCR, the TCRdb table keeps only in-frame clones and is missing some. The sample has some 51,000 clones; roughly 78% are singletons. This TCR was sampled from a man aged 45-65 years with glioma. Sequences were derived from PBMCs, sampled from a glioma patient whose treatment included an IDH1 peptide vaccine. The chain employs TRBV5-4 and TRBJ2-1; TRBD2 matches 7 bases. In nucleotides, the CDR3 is TGTGCCAGCAGGGAGACGGGGGGATCCTACAATGAGCAGTTCTTC. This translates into CASRETGGSYNEQFF.